A selection of T cell receptor beta chains follows, all from one sample in a study of T cell clusters in autoimmune cytopenias. TCRdb reanalyzed the multiplex PCR reads and collapses them to one entry per CDR3 protein, without DNA. The data show over a thousand distinct CDR3 sequences, and the top ten clones hold about 27%. The material sequenced was peripheral blood. The source of these receptors is a human donor with an autoimmune cytopenia or autoimmune hepatitis (not recorded which). The CDR3 runs from the conserved cysteine through the conserved F or W. Clone size is shown for a subset of rows, as once, few, many or a class of expanded clone.

j_call: TRBJ2-2; v_call: TRBV20-1; clone_size: medium-sized; cdr3_aa: CSASGNTGELFF
j_call: TRBJ2-2; v_call: TRBV5-1; clone_size: medium-sized; cdr3_aa: CASSLRGSSTGELFF
j_call: TRBJ1-5; v_call: TRBV7-9; clone_size: .; cdr3_aa: CASSRRGCNQPQHF
j_call: TRBJ2-1; v_call: TRBV6-5; clone_size: .; cdr3_aa: CASSYDPEGTEQFF
j_call: TRBJ1-3; v_call: TRBV21-1; clone_size: .; cdr3_aa: CATRMELGNTIYF
j_call: TRBJ2-1; v_call: TRBV30; clone_size: .; cdr3_aa: CAWSVSGSHNEQFF
j_call: TRBJ2-3; v_call: TRBV10-1; clone_size: medium-sized; cdr3_aa: CASSERSTDTQYF
j_call: TRBJ2-5; v_call: TRBV30; clone_size: large; cdr3_aa: CAWNAGGQGETQYF
j_call: TRBJ1-3; v_call: TRBV6-5; clone_size: medium-sized; cdr3_aa: CASSPDFISGNTIYF
j_call: TRBJ1-1; v_call: TRBV27; clone_size: .; cdr3_aa: CASSNDRVPALGAFF
j_call: TRBJ2-7; v_call: TRBV18; clone_size: medium-sized; cdr3_aa: CASSPDRAGYEQYF
j_call: TRBJ2-2; v_call: TRBV5-6; clone_size: large; cdr3_aa: CASSLKTGNTGELFF
j_call: TRBJ2-1; v_call: TRBV5-4; clone_size: .; cdr3_aa: CASSSRTSGRFNEQFF
j_call: TRBJ2-7; v_call: TRBV27; clone_size: large; cdr3_aa: CASSKGPTDYEQYF
j_call: TRBJ2-5; v_call: TRBV11-1; clone_size: .; cdr3_aa: CASSLDPGGSRETQYF
j_call: TRBJ1-2; v_call: TRBV19; clone_size: large; cdr3_aa: CASGTKTGNYGYTF
j_call: TRBJ2-2; v_call: TRBV29-1; clone_size: .; cdr3_aa: CSAETSLSNTGELFF
j_call: TRBJ2-1; v_call: TRBV5-4; clone_size: large; cdr3_aa: CASSLDGRAEHEQFF
j_call: TRBJ1-1; v_call: TRBV19; clone_size: .; cdr3_aa: CASRLGSQAFF
j_call: TRBJ2-1; v_call: TRBV19; clone_size: large; cdr3_aa: CASSIQTYNEQFF
j_call: TRBJ1-4; v_call: TRBV6-5; clone_size: .; cdr3_aa: CASSYLGAGEKLFF
j_call: TRBJ2-2; v_call: TRBV30; clone_size: .; cdr3_aa: CAWRSLAVYTGELFF
j_call: TRBJ2-7; v_call: TRBV20-1; clone_size: medium-sized; cdr3_aa: CSASPYGDSYEQYF
j_call: TRBJ2-7; v_call: TRBV19; clone_size: .; cdr3_aa: CASSPDPGLGSYEQYF